This T cell receptor (beta chain) was identified in a study of blood T cells in healthy people across ages. Then a second PCR, running about 6 to 11 cycles, was carried out with a sample-barcoded 5' primer and a J-beta primer mix. TCRdb itself ran the 5' RACE reads through MiXCR, one entry per CDR3 protein. The table records 250,000 to 300,000 distinct CDR3 sequences, roughly 27% of them present only once. The CDR3 length is 16 residues. Per germline, CDR1 SGHRS and CDR2 YFSETQ. V was clipped by 5 bases and J by 0 bases, with 12 bases between them. This clonotype was found many times. The chain couples TRBV5-1 to TRBJ2-6; possible D gene TRBD1, 5 bases. Material: blood. The receptor's source is a woman in her 70s in good health. CDR3 nucleotide sequence: TGCGCCAGCAGTAGACAGTCCAACTCTGGGGCCAACGTCCTGACTTTC. Residues: CASSRQSNSGANVLTF.